The clone carrying this T cell receptor beta chain was detected only a few times. The authors' processing: Counts of nucleated cells, estimated from reference gene primer amplification, were obtained. Profiled with immunoSEQ multiplex PCR; TCRdb holds only in-frame clones, not every one. V and J calls and clone size are those listed in that table; D and trimming were worked out from the DNA. Of more than 100,000 clones listed, 82% are singletons. The data stem from a study of blood T cell repertoires in COVID-19. Turning to the study itself: Spain, Italy and the United States supplied samples that represented acute and convalescent COVID-19. The analysed material was cDNA or gDNA that came from T cells, B-cell-depleted T cells, or PBMCs.

Germline loops: CDR1 SGHRS, CDR2 YFSETQ. V was cut by 0 bases and J by 8 bases, with 6 bases left in between. The CDR3 spans 13 residues. The chain combines TRBV5-1 with TRBJ1-6; D is ambiguous. The sample comprised peripheral blood. The TCR was taken from a woman aged 65 to 85 with acute or convalescent COVID-19. The CDR3 DNA sequence: TGCGCCAGCAGCTTGGGTCGGGATTCACCCCTCCACTTT. This sequence encodes CASSLGRDSPLHF.